This T cell receptor (beta chain) was obtained from a study of identifying expanded T cells in peripheral blood. TCRdb's copy holds only in-frame clones and misses some; the assay was immunoSEQ multiplex PCR. The table lists about 84,000 clones, approximately 86% of them singletons, with about 5.6% in the top ten. Sequenced: blood. The source of this sequence is a person aged 18 to 75 in good health.

CDR3 amino acids: CAWSTGITEAFF. The CDR3 DNA reads as TGTGCCTGGAGTACGGGAATCACTGAAGCTTTCTTT. The chain combines TRBV30 with TRBJ1-1, with D unresolved. The CDR3 length is 12 residues. CDR1 GTSNPN and CDR2 SVGIG come from the germline V gene (reference sequence). Trimming took off 2 bases at V and 4 bases at J, with 8 bases between the two ends.